These 14 T cell receptor beta chains were sequenced from one sample in a study of T cell repertoires in cytomegalovirus infection. These receptors have no known antigen. TCRdb called the reads again in MiXCR, with one record for every CDR3 protein. The sample holds about 830,000 distinct CDR3 sequences, about 33% seen once. The sample here was cultured CD8+ T cells from PBMCs, taken from culture after CMV antigen stimulation. These receptors were taken from a human donor in good health (CMV status not recorded). Some clones in this sample may be carry-over from other donors' samples.

J is TRBJ2-3 and V is TRBV19; 7 positions match TRBD1. This CDR3 comprises 14 residues. Germline values: CDR1 LNHDA, CDR2 SQIVND (reference sequence). V lost 3 bases and J lost 4; bases outside the gene matches: 4. Here the CDR3 DNA reads TGTGCCAGTAGTATCGGTCAGGGGGCAGATACGCAGTATTTT. Its translation: CASSIGQGADTQYF. Variable domain in full (rest from reference TRBV19 and TRBJ2-3): DGGITQSPKYLFRKEGQNVTLSCEQNLNHDAMYWYRQDPGQGLRLIYYSQIVNDFQKGDIAEGYSVSREKKESFPLTVTSAQKNPTAFYLCASSIGQGADTQYFGPGTRLTVL.

The rearrangement uses TRBV7-9 and TRBJ1-5, with unresolved D. Trimming shortened V by 1 base and J by 6 bases, and 7 bases separated the two germline ends. Looked up from germline, CDR1 is SEHNR and CDR2 is FQNEAQ (reference sequence). The CDR3 is 13 amino acids. The CDR3 nucleotides are TGTGCCAGCAGCTTAGAACACGGTCAGCCCCAGCATTTT. Amino acids: CASSLEHGQPQHF. Supplemented by reference TRBV7-9 and TRBJ1-5, the full variable domain reads DTGVSQNPRHKITKRGQNVTFRCDPISEHNRLYWYRQTLGQGPEFLTYFQNEAQLEKSRLLSDRFSAERPKGSFSTLEIQRTEQGDSAMYLCASSLEHGQPQHFGDGTRLSIL.

V is TRBV6-2 or TRBV6-3 and J is TRBJ1-1, with TRBD1 as a possible D gene (6 bases). Germline V gene sequence: CDR1 MNHEY, CDR2 SVGEGT. The ends were cut back, 6 bases at V and 4 bases at J, with 15 bases in the middle. The CDR3 runs 14 residues. The CDR3 nucleotides are TGTGCCAGCAGGATGGCGGGGGCAAGCACTGAAGCTTTCTTT. Amino acid sequence: CASRMAGASTEAFF.

The CDR3 DNA is TGTGCCATCAAGGGGGGCCGGGACAGAGATGGCTACACCTTC. Its protein is CAIKGGRDRDGYTF. This chain links TRBV10-3 with TRBJ1-2; 7 bases line up with TRBD1. With 7 bases clipped from V and 6 bases from J, the junction kept 11 bases outside the gene matches. Germline V lookup: CDR1 ENHRY, CDR2 SYGVKD. The CDR3 totals 14 residues.

This clonotype was counted a single time. V is TRBV4-2 and J is TRBJ2-3; D is possibly TRBD1 or TRBD2 (7 bases each). Germline V gene lookup returns CDR1 LGHNA and CDR2 YNFKEQ. The CDR3 spans 16 residues. The ends were cut back, 6 bases at V and 0 bases at J, with 16 bases in the middle. The CDR3 reads CASSTNQGGSTDTQYF. The CDR3 DNA reads as TGTGCCAGCAGTACCAACCAGGGGGGGAGCACAGATACGCAGTATTTT.

This chain joins TRBV7-9 and TRBJ2-5; D is undetermined. V lost 8 bases to trimming and J lost 5 bases, with 9 bases between them. Germline V gene data show CDR1 as SEHNR and CDR2 as FQNEAQ (reference sequence). The CDR3 consists of 11 residues. The CDR3 sequence: CASPLWETQYF. For the CDR3, the DNA is TGTGCCAGCCCCCTTTGGGAGACCCAGTACTTC.

In nucleotides, the CDR3 is TGTGCCAGCAGTTTAGGACTAGCGGGGTACTACAATGAGCAGTTCTTC. This sequence encodes CASSLGLAGYYNEQFF. V is TRBV12-3 or TRBV12-4 and J is TRBJ2-1, with 11 bases matching TRBD2. Trimming removed 1 base from V and 3 bases from J; junction bases left unmatched: 2. This CDR3 is 16 amino acids long.

This clonotype has more than one count but fewer than ten. This chain links TRBV27 with TRBJ2-7, with 8 bases aligning to TRBD1. Germline V gene sequence: CDR1 MNHEY, CDR2 SMNVEV (reference sequence). The J segment lost 5 bases and the V segment lost 3 bases, leaving 12 bases of the junction unmatched. CDR3 length equals 16 residues. This CDR3 is CASSLRGDRGSHEQYV. The CDR3 coding sequence is TGTGCCAGCAGTTTGAGGGGTGACAGGGGATCCCACGAGCAGTACGTC.

The chain recombines TRBV6-5 with TRBJ2-5; TRBD2 aligns across 10 bases. CDR3 length equals 16 residues. In germline, CDR1 is MNHEY, CDR2 SVGAGI. V lost 0 bases to trimming and J lost 6 bases; unmatched junction nucleotides: 7. The CDR3 protein is CASSYSILAGPQTQYF. The CDR3 region has the DNA TGTGCCAGCAGTTACTCGATACTAGCGGGGCCACAGACCCAGTACTTC.

Many counts were recorded for this clonotype. The V gene is TRBV25-1, the J gene TRBJ2-1; TRBD2 agrees at 7 bases. The CDR3 runs to 15 residues. From germline, CDR1 is MGHDK and CDR2 SYGVNS. Trimming cost V 5 bases and J 4 bases; bases outside gene matches: 8. The CDR3 nucleotides are TGTGCCAGCAGTCACCCTCCCGGGAGGTACAATGAGCAGTTCTTC. Protein: CASSHPPGRYNEQFF.

This clonotype showed up just once. The chain uses TRBV4-1 and TRBJ2-1; D remains ambiguous. Trimming stripped 0 bases from V and 0 bases from J, with 12 bases between. CDR1 is MGHRA and CDR2 is YSYEKL in the germline V gene. There are 17 residues in the CDR3. CDR3 DNA: TGCGCCAGCAGCCAAGATGTACCTGAAAGCTCCTACAATGAGCAGTTCTTC. Translating gives CASSQDVPESSYNEQFF.

The chain employs TRBV11-2 and TRBJ2-3, with 11 bases lining up with TRBD1. The V segment lost 5 bases and the J segment 6 bases; nucleotides outside the gene matches: 7. Germline CDR1 is SGHAT and CDR2 is FQNNGV. The CDR3 sequence is 15 residues long. The chain's CDR3 is CASSLWDRGRDTQYF. Here the CDR3 DNA reads TGTGCCAGCAGCCTCTGGGACAGGGGGAGGGATACGCAGTATTTT.

This chain uses TRBV10-3 with TRBJ2-7, with D possibly being TRBD1 (5 bases). The CDR3 runs to 13 residues. V dropped 2 bases and J dropped 2 bases, with 7 bases sitting between them. Germline V gene data show CDR1 as ENHRY and CDR2 as SYGVKD. The CDR3: CAISEPGPYEQYF. The CDR3 coding sequence is TGTGCCATCAGTGAGCCAGGGCCCTACGAGCAGTACTTC.

The chain combines TRBV2 with TRBJ1-1; the D gene is possibly TRBD1 (6 bases). V gave up 8 bases and J gave up 3 bases, with 22 bases separating them. The CDR3 runs to 16 residues. In germline, CDR1 is SNHLY, CDR2 FYNNEI. The CDR3 is CASWSPGGGHYTEAFF. The DNA of the CDR3 is TGTGCCAGCTGGTCTCCTGGGGGGGGACATTACACTGAAGCTTTCTTT.